Shown below are 27 T cell receptor beta chains from a single sample sequenced in a study of post-analysis software for immune sequencing data. Unique molecular identifiers were carried by the TCR beta cDNA libraries. Via MiXCR, TCRdb re-called the PCR reads, giving one row per CDR3 protein. The sample records 150,000 to 200,000 distinct CDR3 sequences, under 40% being singletons. Source: blood, taken after autologous hematopoietic stem cell transplantation. Source of these receptors: a girl aged 10-17 years with multiple sclerosis.

This clonotype appeared a few times. The J gene is TRBJ2-1, the V gene TRBV5-5; the match to TRBD2 covers 10 bases. In germline, CDR1 is SGHKS, CDR2 YYEKEE (reference sequence). Unmatched junction bases numbered 14, after V lost 1 base and J lost 10 bases. This CDR3 contains 17 residues. CDR3 nucleotide sequence: TGTGCCAGCAGCTTGCTTCCCTCTAGCGGGAGTGGCGGGGAGCAGTTCTTC. The encoded protein is CASSLLPSSGSGGEQFF.

Only a few counts were recorded for this clonotype. This chain links TRBV7-9 with TRBJ1-2, with a possible D match to TRBD1 (5 bases). The CDR3 loop spans 17 amino acids. The germline gives CDR1 SEHNR, CDR2 FQNEAQ (reference sequence). Trimming took off 4 bases at V and 3 bases at J, with 21 bases between the two ends. The CDR3 loop is CASSSARKQVQDYGYTF. In DNA form, the CDR3 reads TGTGCCAGCAGCTCAGCCCGTAAACAGGTCCAGGACTATGGCTACACCTTC.

There are a few counts of this clonotype. Written as DNA, the CDR3 is TGCGCCAGCAGCTTCCAGGGGTCTTACAATGAGCAGTTCTTC. Amino acids: CASSFQGSYNEQFF. V and J are TRBV5-1 and TRBJ2-1; possible D gene TRBD1, 6 bases. The CDR3 has 14 residues. CDR1 is SGHRS, CDR2 YFSETQ, per germline. Trimming stripped 2 bases from V and 4 bases from J, with 10 bases between.

The rearrangement joins TRBV20-1 to TRBJ2-5, with TRBD2 matching over 12 bases. The germline V gene encodes CDR1 DFQATT and CDR2 SNEGSKA (reference sequence). The CDR3 is made up of 15 amino acids. The J segment lost 3 bases and the V segment lost 5 bases, leaving 7 bases of the junction unmatched. The CDR3: CSAWPSGRAKETQYF. For the CDR3, the DNA is TGCAGTGCTTGGCCTAGCGGGAGGGCCAAAGAGACCCAGTACTTC.

The chain's CDR3 is CASSPIGRQGTEAFF. The CDR3, as DNA: TGTGCCAGCTCACCAATAGGGAGACAGGGCACTGAAGCTTTCTTT. The gene calls are TRBV18 and TRBJ1-1; the match to TRBD1 covers 7 bases. CDR1 is KGHSH, CDR2 LQKENI, per germline. CDR3 length equals 15 residues. The junction had 7 bases not matched to a gene; V was cut back by 2 bases and J by 4 bases.

The rearrangement links TRBV12-3 or TRBV12-4 to TRBJ2-3; D uncertain. The CDR3 covers 12 residues. The ends were cut back, 11 bases at V and 4 bases at J, with 13 bases in the middle. CDR3: CADGPSPDTQYF. The CDR3 nucleotides read TGTGCCGACGGACCCTCACCAGATACGCAGTATTTT.

This clonotype was counted a few times. The chain combines TRBV7-2 with TRBJ2-1; weak D call: TRBD2 (6 bases). Germline V gene lookup returns CDR1 SGHTA and CDR2 FQGNSA. Trimming took off 1 base at V and 6 bases at J, with 10 bases between the two ends. CDR3 length: 14 residues. The CDR3: CASSLDGGANEQFF. The CDR3, as DNA: TGTGCCAGCAGCTTAGATGGAGGGGCCAATGAGCAGTTCTTC.

This clonotype came up a few times. This rearrangement joins TRBV7-2 to TRBJ1-6, with unresolved D. The V end lost 2 bases, the J end lost 1 base, and 12 bases lay between the germline ends. Germline V gene sequence: CDR1 SGHTA, CDR2 FQGNSA. The CDR3 sequence is 17 residues long. The DNA for the CDR3 is TGTGCCAGCAGCTTAAGGATAGGGCTATCCTATAATTCACCCCTCCACTTT. This codes for CASSLRIGLSYNSPLHF.

This clonotype has more than one count but fewer than ten. V gene TRBV27 combines with J gene TRBJ1-2; 8 bases align to TRBD1. This CDR3 is built from 13 residues. The J segment lost 5 bases and the V segment lost 6 bases, leaving 5 bases of the junction unmatched. Germline V gene data show CDR1 as MNHEY and CDR2 as SMNVEV (reference sequence). Here the CDR3 reads CASSHGQGYGYTF. CDR3 bases: TGTGCCAGCAGCCATGGACAGGGTTATGGCTACACCTTC.

The genes are TRBV28 and TRBJ2-4; 9 nucleotides line up with TRBD1. In germline, CDR1 is MDHEN, CDR2 SYDVKM. This CDR3 is built from 13 residues. V lost 5 bases and J lost 13; bases outside the gene matches: 9. CDR3 DNA sequence: TGTGCCAGCAGTGTACAGGGGGCTTCCGGGCAGTACTTC. This sequence encodes CASSVQGASGQYF.

The V call is TRBV3-1, the J call TRBJ2-7; 7 nucleotides match TRBD2. Germline V gene sequence: CDR1 LGHDT, CDR2 YNNKEL (reference sequence). The CDR3 loop spans 17 amino acids. After removal of 0 bases from V and 0 bases from J, the junction contained 8 bases not matched to a gene. CDR3 DNA: TGTGCCAGCAGCCAAGAGGAAATAGCGGGCTACTCCTACGAGCAGTACTTC. Translation gives CASSQEEIAGYSYEQYF.

The V and J genes are TRBV5-6 and TRBJ2-1; 11 bases fit TRBD2. CDR1 is SGHDT, CDR2 YYEEEE, per germline. The CDR3 totals 16 residues. Losses at the gene ends were 1 base for V and 4 bases for J; bases not matched to a gene: 4. CDR3 in DNA: TGTGCCAGCAGCTTGCCGGGACTAGCGGTTTACAATGAGCAGTTCTTC. Its protein product is CASSLPGLAVYNEQFF.

This chain uses TRBV5-5 with TRBJ1-2; TRBD1 agrees at 7 bases. The CDR3 contains 14 residues. V trimming: 4 bases; J trimming: 3 bases; junction bases outside the gene matches: 6. Germline-derived CDR1 and CDR2 are SGHKS and YYEKEE (reference sequence). The CDR3 coding sequence is TGTGCCAGCAGCATACAGGGGAATGACTATGGCTACACCTTC. This sequence encodes CASSIQGNDYGYTF. Full variable domain (remainder filled in from reference TRBV5-5 and TRBJ1-2): DAGVTQSPTHLIKTRGQQVTLRCSPISGHKSVSWYQQVLGQGPQFIFQYYEKEERGRGNFPDRFSARQFPNYSSELNVNALLLGDSALYLCASSIQGNDYGYTFGSGTRLTVV.

Worth noting for this clonotype: This sequence may be a read error, since a much larger clone differs from it by one base. This chain uses TRBV7-9 with TRBJ2-1; 12 bases match TRBD2. Germline CDR1 SEHNR, CDR2 FQNEAQ (reference sequence). The CDR3 contains 17 residues. CDR3 sequence reads: CAGSPPTSGSSYNEQFF. In nucleotides, the CDR3 is TGTGCCGGCAGCCCGCCGACTAGCGGGAGCTCCTACAATGAGCAGTTCTTC.

This clonotype occurred many times. V usage is TRBV24-1 and J usage is TRBJ2-3; no clear D. CDR1 is KGHDR, CDR2 SFDVKD, per germline. The germline V and J ends were trimmed by 7 bases and 0 bases, with 7 bases remaining between them. The CDR3 loop spans 13 amino acids. CDR3 DNA sequence: TGTGCCACCAGAGCCCCGAGCACAGATACGCAGTATTTT. As protein: CATRAPSTDTQYF.

This chain links TRBV6-5 with TRBJ1-4, with a possible D match to TRBD1 (6 bases). CDR1 MNHEY and CDR2 SVGAGI come from the germline V gene. The V end lost 4 bases, the J end lost 0 bases, and 12 bases lay between the germline ends. The CDR3 is made up of 16 amino acids. CDR3 loop: CASSFTGPATNEKLFF. DNA of the CDR3: TGTGCCAGCAGTTTCACAGGGCCTGCAACTAATGAAAAACTGTTTTTT.

The sample holds a few counts of this clonotype. As DNA, the CDR3 is TGCGCCAGCGCCTTAGCAGGAGGGGACACCGGGGAGCTGTTTTTT. This codes for CASALAGGDTGELFF. The rearrangement links TRBV4-1 to TRBJ2-2, with D perhaps matching TRBD2 (6 bases). This CDR3 is 15 amino acids long. In germline, CDR1 is MGHRA, CDR2 YSYEKL. With 8 bases removed from V and 3 bases from J, the gap between germline ends came to 16 bases.

The chain uses TRBV2 and TRBJ1-2, with TRBD1 as a possible D gene (5 bases). CDR3 size: 13 residues. V lost 4 bases and J lost 8, with 14 bases in between. Germline-derived CDR1 and CDR2 are SNHLY and FYNNEI. This chain's CDR3 is CASSVFGARGYTF. CDR3 bases: TGTGCCAGCAGTGTATTCGGGGCTCGGGGCTACACCTTC.

This chain uses TRBV20-1 with TRBJ2-5; 7 positions agree with TRBD1. The J segment lost 4 bases and the V segment lost 4 bases, leaving 6 bases of the junction unmatched. Germline V gene sequence: CDR1 DFQATT, CDR2 SNEGSKA (reference sequence). The CDR3 has 13 residues. DNA of the CDR3: TGCAGTGCTAAAGGACAGGATGGAGAGACCCAGTACTTC. Protein: CSAKGQDGETQYF.

The gene calls are TRBV6-1 and TRBJ2-7; TRBD2 aligns across 7 bases. The CDR3 is made up of 14 amino acids. Germline V CDR1 and CDR2: MNHNS, SASEGT. J was trimmed by 3 bases and V by 0 bases; bases with no gene match: 2. The CDR3 nucleotides are TGTGCCAGCAGTGAAGCGGGGGGGATCTACGAGCAGTACTTC. Protein: CASSEAGGIYEQYF.

V and J are TRBV6-4 and TRBJ2-1; 11 positions match TRBD2. The CDR3 has 15 amino acids. Trimming took 3 bases from V and 3 from J; bases not matched to a gene: 1. The germline CDR1 and CDR2 sequences are MRHNA and SNTAGT. CDR3 coding DNA: TGTGCCAGCAGTGAAACTAGCGGGAGCTACAATGAGCAGTTCTTC. This sequence encodes CASSETSGSYNEQFF.

Of note for this clonotype: Being one base from a much bigger clone, this may be a read error. The chain uses TRBV28 and TRBJ1-5; D gene uncertain. The CDR3 is 16 amino acids. The germline V gene has CDR1 MDHEN and CDR2 SYDVKM. V lost 2 bases to trimming and J lost 0 bases, with 11 bases between them. The CDR3 coding sequence is TGTGCCAGCAGTTTAGAGGTAGATTATAGCAATCAGCCCCAGCATTTT. Translating it yields CASSLEVDYSNQPQHF. The variable domain in full, with the rest retrieved from reference TRBV28 and TRBJ1-5, is DVKVTQSSRYLVKRTGEKVFLECVQDMDHENMFWYRQDPGLGLRLIYFSYDVKMKEKGDIPEGYSVSREKKERFSLILESASTNQTSMYLCASSLEVDYSNQPQHFGDGTRLSIL.

This clonotype was seen at least ten times. The chain employs TRBV5-1 and TRBJ1-2; unclear D gene. Germline-derived CDR1 and CDR2 are SGHRS and YFSETQ. The CDR3 has 14 residues. The ends were cut back, 0 bases at V and 4 bases at J, with 10 bases in the middle. In nucleotides, the CDR3 is TGCGCCAGCAGCTTGGCTTCCGACATCTATGGCTACACCTTC. This sequence encodes CASSLASDIYGYTF.

The sample holds a few counts of this clonotype. The rearrangement joins TRBV29-1 to TRBJ2-4, with 7 nucleotides matching TRBD2. This CDR3 has 14 amino acids. Germline loops: CDR1 SQVTM, CDR2 ANQGSEA. The J segment lost 0 bases and the V segment lost 8 bases, leaving 7 bases of the junction unmatched. In DNA form, the CDR3 reads TGCAGCCGGGCGGGAGTTCTAGCCAAAAACATTCAGTACTTC. Residues: CSRAGVLAKNIQYF.

This chain links TRBV7-9 with TRBJ2-3; TRBD2 matches 13 bases. Germline V lookup: CDR1 SEHNR, CDR2 FQNEAQ (reference sequence). V dropped 2 bases and J dropped 3; count of bases not matched to a gene: 11. The CDR3 has 19 amino acids. CDR3 region: CASSLFLGTSGIGTDTQYF. The DNA for the CDR3 is TGTGCCAGCAGCTTATTTCTGGGGACTAGCGGGATCGGGACAGATACGCAGTATTTT.

Only a few counts were recorded for this clonotype. The chain links TRBV7-9 to TRBJ2-7; 7 nucleotides line up with TRBD1. The CDR3 runs 13 residues. After removal of 5 bases from V and 6 bases from J, the junction contained 7 bases not matched to a gene. Germline V CDR1 and CDR2: SEHNR, FQNEAQ (reference sequence). The CDR3: CASSKDRPGEQYF. CDR3 in DNA: TGTGCCAGCAGCAAGGACAGGCCGGGCGAGCAGTACTTC.

This clonotype was counted only a few times. The CDR3 loop is CASSSRDSVYNEQFF. In nucleotides, the CDR3 is TGTGCCAGCAGCTCACGGGACTCGGTGTACAATGAGCAGTTCTTC. This sequence joins TRBV7-2 and TRBJ2-1; D might be TRBD2 (6 bases). Germline CDR1 is SGHTA and CDR2 is FQGNSA. With 4 bases removed from V and 4 bases from J, the gap between germline ends came to 14 bases. This CDR3 is 15 amino acids long.